This TCR beta chain was found in a study of cytomegalovirus exposure and HLA in healthy donors (dated by TCRdb to 2016 to 2017). With regard to the full study: A later analysis indicated that the roughly 120 validation repertoires were generated on the platform also employed for the approximately 700 repertoires of the first cohort. To predict cytomegalovirus infection status, the study brought together high-throughput TCR immunosequencing, statistical association of individual TCRs with disease status, and machine learning. The study aimed to test whether signatures of past pathogen exposure could be identified by cataloging public T cell receptors. A separate validation cohort of roughly 130 different subjects was used in addition to the roughly 670-subject first cohort.

Comments on this clone: Its specific antigen is unknown. Base quality data are lacking; no much larger clone is found one base away.

On the study overall, not on this receptor specifically: In the study, some 160 TCR beta chains were listed as associated with cytomegalovirus. Across donors, most TCR sequences were observed very rarely, whereas some public TCRs were present in many individuals. The authors suggested that the approach could potentially be extended to other disease states and immunological phenotypes. A later analysis lacked HLA typing for the validation cohort, so it scored co-occurrence in that cohort across all 130 or so repertoires. In vitro tests confirmed that a few of the cytomegalovirus-associated TCR beta chains recognize cytomegalovirus antigens. The classifier was reported to diagnose cytomegalovirus status with high specificity and sensitivity in both the original cohort and the validation cohort. Subsequent analysis determined that TCRs grouped into clusters in the first cohort also showed a tendency toward co-occurrence across the 90 to 150 validation repertoires, and 85% to 95% of cluster scores exceeded 0.

Separate from the approximately 690-subject first cohort, the validation cohort of 95 to 150 subjects was the group to which the donors belonged. Library prep was done by the immunoSEQ multiplex PCR assay. Under the source paper's analysis protocol: A statistical classification framework was built for diagnosing cytomegalovirus status from the catalog of TCR beta chain sequences. TCRdb stores this immuneACCESS table with in-frame sequences only. Part of the clones is absent; in the studies checked, under half of the shortfall reflects unresolved V genes, and no reason is known for the rest. From that table come the V and J calls and clone size; the DNA was used to work out D and trimming. The sample contains about 48,000 clones, 88% of them found a single time. The ten biggest clones cover 6.7% of the sample. Looking up the germline V gene yields CDR1 MDHEN and CDR2 SYDVKM. The CDR3 holds 16 amino acids from the cysteine to the phenylalanine. Of all the DNA, just the CDR3 is kept, 48 bases in frame from base 1. Cut back by 5 bases and 3 bases, the V and J ends lie 17 bases apart.

The material sequenced was PBMCs. This sequence uses TRBV28 and TRBJ1-5; TRBD1 is perhaps the D gene, given 5 matching bases. The source of this sequence is a woman in her 30s in good health and CMV-seronegative. For the CDR3, the sequence is CASSSPFRGANQPQHF. The bases read TGTGCCAGCAGTAGTCCGTTCCGCGGGGCCAATCAGCCCCAGCATTTT.